The clone carrying this T cell receptor beta chain was counted between two and nine times. Method: immunoSEQ multiplex PCR; TCRdb's copy keeps in-frame clones and lacks some. The repertoire holds 150,000 to 160,000 clones, with 70% to 90% as singletons. This entry is derived from a study of blood T cell repertoires in COVID-19. Germline values: CDR1 KGHSH, CDR2 LQKENI. The V end was cut by 0 bases, the J end by 1 base, with 6 bases between. CDR3 length: 14 residues. The receptor was isolated from a man aged 60 to 75 with COVID-19, enrolled during active disease. The rearrangement joins TRBV18 to TRBJ2-5; tentatively, D is TRBD1 (5 bases). The source material was peripheral blood. Written as DNA, the CDR3 is TGTGCCAGCTCACCACCGACAGCCCAAGAGACCCAGTACTTC. Protein product: CASSPPTAQETQYF. The complete variable domain, with remaining parts taken from reference TRBV18 and TRBJ2-5, reads NAGVMQNPRHLVRRRGQEARLRCSPMKGHSHVYWYRQLPEEGLKFMVYLQKENIIDESGMPKERFSAEFPKEGPSILRIQQVVRGDSAAYFCASSPPTAQETQYFGPGTRLLVL.